This entry lists 23 T cell receptor beta chains sequenced from one sample in a study of T cells in Graves' hyperthyroidism and ophthalmopathy. RNA transcripts served as the template for amplifying TCR beta CDR3 regions. With the HTBI primer set, the TCR CDR3 went through a first round of RT-PCR. TCRdb called the multiplex PCR reads again in MiXCR, with one record for every CDR3 protein. The sample yields hundreds of thousands of distinct CDR3 sequences, under 20% seen once. The sequenced material came from blood. Every receptor here comes from a woman between 18 and 30 years old with Graves' ophthalmopathy.

V is TRBV7-2 and J is TRBJ2-6; perhaps D is TRBD1 or TRBD2 (5 bases each). V gave up 0 bases and J gave up 4 bases, with 16 bases separating them. Germline CDR1 is SGHTA and CDR2 is FQGNSA. The CDR3 covers 18 residues. The CDR3 reads CASSLAARERLGANVLTF. DNA for the CDR3: TGTGCCAGCAGCTTAGCTGCCAGGGAGAGGTTAGGGGCCAACGTCCTGACTTTC.

A few counts support this clonotype. The chain has TRBV6-2 or TRBV6-3 and TRBJ1-1; D not certain. The CDR3 runs to 12 residues. The germline V gene has CDR1 MNHEY and CDR2 SVGEGT. V lost 7 bases and J 1 base, leaving 7 bases between the germline ends. CDR3 coding DNA: TGTGCCAGCACTGACCCGAACACTGAAGCTTTCTTT. Translation gives CASTDPNTEAFF.

Details on this clonotype: One base away lies a much larger clone, so this may be a sequencing read error. The final CDR3 position lacks the conserved phenylalanine or tryptophan, pointing to a likely read error. J is TRBJ1-6 and V is TRBV30; D ambiguous. Between the trimmed V and J ends, which lost 3 bases and 6 bases, there was a span of 9 bases. The CDR3 is 13 amino acids. In germline, CDR1 is GTSNPN, CDR2 SVGIG (reference sequence). The CDR3 region is CAWSYRVNSPLHS. DNA for the CDR3: TGTGCCTGGAGCTACCGTGTTAATTCACCCCTCCACTCT.

This clonotype appeared a few times. The chain joins TRBV20-1 to TRBJ2-1, with 9 positions matching TRBD2. Germline-derived CDR1 and CDR2 are DFQATT and SNEGSKA (reference sequence). J lost 2 bases, V lost 0 bases, and 14 bases had no gene match. This CDR3 has 19 amino acids. In nucleotides, the CDR3 is TGCAGTGCTAGAGATCTTAAGAAAGCGGGGGGACTTACCTACAATGAGCAGTTCTTC. It translates to CSARDLKKAGGLTYNEQFF.

There are many counts of this clonotype. V usage is TRBV30 and J usage is TRBJ2-3; 14 bases are a match to TRBD2. V shed 2 bases, J shed 6 bases, and the junction held 4 bases outside the gene matches. There are 15 residues in the CDR3. Germline V gives CDR1 GTSNPN, CDR2 SVGIG (reference sequence). The CDR3 loop reads CAWSRLAGGPDTQYF. CDR3 bases: TGTGCCTGGAGTCGACTAGCGGGGGGGCCGGATACGCAGTATTTT.

This clonotype has only a few counts. V and J are TRBV9 and TRBJ1-1; 12 bases line up with TRBD1. The ends lost 4 bases at V and 10 bases at J; junction bases unmatched: 11. The CDR3 spans 15 residues. CDR1 and CDR2 from the germline V gene are SGDLS and YYNGEE. The CDR3 spells CASSPTGTGGLGAFF. CDR3 sequence (DNA): TGTGCCAGCAGCCCTACCGGGACAGGGGGCCTCGGAGCTTTCTTT.

This clonotype appeared many times. V is TRBV20-1 and J is TRBJ2-7; D is uncertain. CDR3 length: 12 amino acids. The ends were cut back, 0 bases at V and 5 bases at J, with 8 bases in the middle. Per germline, CDR1 DFQATT and CDR2 SNEGSKA (reference sequence). The CDR3 region has the DNA TGCAGTGCTAGAGATCAGTCCCACGAGCAGTACTTC. It is translated as CSARDQSHEQYF.

J is TRBJ2-2 and V is TRBV28; no definite D call. The V gene's germline CDR1 is MDHEN and CDR2 SYDVKM. CDR3 size: 15 residues. Trimming cost V 1 base and J 4 bases, with 10 bases left between them. CDR3 protein: CASSLFVASTGELFF. In DNA form, the CDR3 reads TGTGCCAGCAGTTTATTTGTTGCGAGCACCGGGGAGCTGTTTTTT.

This clonotype was recorded at least ten times. The chain links TRBV11-2 to TRBJ1-2, with D tentatively TRBD1 (6 bases). Germline V CDR1 and CDR2: SGHAT, FQNNGV. V was trimmed by 5 bases and J by 6 bases, leaving 16 bases between them. The CDR3 runs 14 residues. The DNA for the CDR3 is TGTGCCAGCAGCACCGGACAGCTCTGGCATGGCTACACCTTC. Amino acids: CASSTGQLWHGYTF. The variable domain in full, with the rest retrieved from reference TRBV11-2 and TRBJ1-2, is EAGVAQSPRYKIIEKRQSVAFWCNPISGHATLYWYQQILGQGPKLLIQFQNNGVVDDSQLPKDRFSAERLKGVDSTLKIQPAKLEDSAVYLCASSTGQLWHGYTFGSGTRLTVV.

In its sample, this clonotype was seen many times. The chain recombines TRBV7-9 with TRBJ2-5, with a tentative D call TRBD1 (5 bases). Trimming cost V 5 bases and J 4 bases, with 14 bases left between them. This CDR3 spans 14 amino acids. Germline lookup yields CDR1 SEHNR and CDR2 FQNEAQ (reference sequence). CDR3 amino acids: CASSPKTVGETQYF. CDR3 in DNA: TGTGCCAGCAGCCCGAAGACAGTGGGAGAGACCCAGTACTTC.

This clonotype was counted a few times. The chain employs TRBV20-1 and TRBJ1-2; a possible D gene is TRBD1 (5 bases). Germline loops: CDR1 DFQATT, CDR2 SNEGSKA (reference sequence). V lost 0 bases, J lost 1 base, and 15 bases lay in between. The CDR3 length is 16 residues. The DNA for the CDR3 is TGCAGTGCTAGAGATTACCGGGACCCTGATAACTATGGCTACACCTTC. Translation: CSARDYRDPDNYGYTF.

This clonotype was detected a few times. The chain has TRBV29-1 and TRBJ1-4, with no clear D. The CDR3 extends over 11 amino acids. Trimming removed 5 bases at V and 5 bases at J, with 6 bases between. Germline V CDR1 and CDR2: SQVTM, ANQGSEA. CDR3 DNA: TGCAGCGTTATTCTCAATGAAAAACTGTTTTTT. Translating gives CSVILNEKLFF.

The rearrangement links TRBV25-1 to TRBJ2-1, with 14 bases that match TRBD2. The germline CDR1 and CDR2 sequences are MGHDK and SYGVNS. This CDR3 comprises 16 residues. The J segment lost 7 bases and the V segment lost 3 bases, leaving 5 bases of the junction unmatched. CDR3 DNA: TGTGCCAGCAGTGAGGCGGGGACTAGCGGGAGAAATGAGCAGTTCTTC. This translates into CASSEAGTSGRNEQFF.

This chain connects TRBV5-4 to TRBJ2-2; D unclear. The CDR3 consists of 12 residues. V was cut by 7 bases and J by 6 bases, with 10 bases left in between. Germline V CDR1 and CDR2: SGHNT, YYREEE (reference sequence). The CDR3 here is CASGPLAGELFF. CDR3 nucleotide sequence: TGTGCCAGCGGCCCCTTGGCCGGGGAGCTGTTTTTT.

This clonotype was seen more than once but under ten times. The chain has TRBV20-1 and TRBJ1-3, with 7 bases lining up with TRBD1. V gave up 5 bases and J gave up 0 bases; unmatched junction bases: 10. Germline V gene sequence: CDR1 DFQATT, CDR2 SNEGSKA (reference sequence). This CDR3 is built from 16 residues. For the CDR3, the DNA is TGCAGTGCTGGCAGTCGGGGGGACAGCTCTGGAAACACCATATATTTT. This encodes CSAGSRGDSSGNTIYF.

CDR3 sequence: CASSLGVTGGYEQYF. CDR3 in DNA: TGTGCCAGCAGCTTAGGCGTAACAGGTGGTTACGAGCAGTACTTC. This chain uses TRBV13 with TRBJ2-7; weak D call: TRBD1 (5 bases). This CDR3 contains 15 residues. Germline V lookup: CDR1 PRHDT, CDR2 FYEKMQ (reference sequence). The ends were cut back, 0 bases at V and 4 bases at J, with 13 bases in the middle.

The chain combines TRBV18 with TRBJ2-1; 10 bases align to TRBD2. J lost 0 bases, V lost 2 bases, and 10 bases had no gene match. The V gene's germline CDR1 is KGHSH and CDR2 LQKENI. The CDR3 sequence is 19 residues long. This chain's CDR3 is CASSPNRLAGASSYNEQFF. CDR3 nucleotide sequence: TGTGCCAGCTCACCAAATCGGCTAGCGGGGGCCAGCTCCTACAATGAGCAGTTCTTC.

This chain joins TRBV7-9 and TRBJ1-3; a possible D gene is TRBD1 (5 bases). This CDR3 region has 16 residues. Trimming removed 1 base from V and 0 bases from J, with 10 bases in between. Germline V gives CDR1 SEHNR, CDR2 FQNEAQ (reference sequence). CDR3 sequence reads: CASSLVGQDSGNTIYF. The CDR3, as DNA: TGTGCCAGCAGCTTAGTTGGACAAGACTCTGGAAACACCATATATTTT.

This clonotype has a count of ten or more. This rearrangement joins TRBV6-1 to TRBJ2-7; D may match TRBD1 or TRBD2 (5 bases each). Between the trimmed V and J ends, which lost 4 bases and 2 bases, there was a span of 15 bases. The CDR3 contains 15 residues. Germline values: CDR1 MNHNS, CDR2 SASEGT. CDR3 region: CASSATGTLPYEQYF. CDR3 DNA sequence: TGTGCCAGCAGTGCTACCGGGACGCTCCCCTACGAGCAGTACTTC.

This clonotype was observed a few times. The chain combines TRBV10-1 with TRBJ2-1; weak D call: TRBD2 (6 bases). V lost 3 bases to trimming and J lost 3 bases, with 15 bases between them. This CDR3 spans 16 amino acids. The V gene's germline CDR1 is WNHNN and CDR2 SYGVQD (reference sequence). The CDR3 DNA reads TGCGCCAGCAGTGAAACGGTAGCGGTGGGCTACAATGAGCAGTTCTTC. It encodes CASSETVAVGYNEQFF.

This clonotype was seen many times. V usage is TRBV6-1 and J usage is TRBJ1-1; D is uncertain. V shed 2 bases and J shed 0 bases, with 10 bases lying between them. Germline lookup yields CDR1 MNHNS and CDR2 SASEGT. The CDR3 loop spans 15 amino acids. The CDR3 coding sequence is TGTGCCAGCAGTGAAACGTGGCCCGTGAACACTGAAGCTTTCTTT. The encoded protein is CASSETWPVNTEAFF.

This clonotype came up many times. This CDR3 reads CSARDGMNTEAFF. CDR3 coding DNA: TGCAGTGCTAGAGATGGGATGAACACTGAAGCTTTCTTT. V usage is TRBV20-1 and J usage is TRBJ1-1; D is unresolved. V was clipped by 0 bases and J by 0 bases, with 5 bases between them. Germline V CDR1 and CDR2: DFQATT, SNEGSKA (reference sequence). The CDR3 is made up of 13 amino acids.

The chain links TRBV29-1 to TRBJ1-1; D gene uncertain. The CDR3 extends over 11 amino acids. Trimming took off 6 bases at V and 7 bases at J, with 12 bases between the two ends. Germline values: CDR1 SQVTM, CDR2 ANQGSEA. DNA for the CDR3: TGCAGCGTCGCCCTAAATCTTGAAGCTTTCTTT. Protein product: CSVALNLEAFF.